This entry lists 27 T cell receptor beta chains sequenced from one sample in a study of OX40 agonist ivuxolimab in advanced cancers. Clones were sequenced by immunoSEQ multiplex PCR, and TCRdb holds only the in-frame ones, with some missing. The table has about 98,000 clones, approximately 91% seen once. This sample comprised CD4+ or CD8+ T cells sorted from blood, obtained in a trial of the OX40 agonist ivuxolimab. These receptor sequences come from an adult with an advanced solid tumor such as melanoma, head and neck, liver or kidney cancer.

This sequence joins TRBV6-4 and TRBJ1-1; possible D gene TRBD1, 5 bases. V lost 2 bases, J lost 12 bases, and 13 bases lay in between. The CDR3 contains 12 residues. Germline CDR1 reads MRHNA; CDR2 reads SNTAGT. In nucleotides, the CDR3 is TGTGCCAGCAGTGACAGGGCAGGGAAAACTTTCTTT. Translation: CASSDRAGKTFF.

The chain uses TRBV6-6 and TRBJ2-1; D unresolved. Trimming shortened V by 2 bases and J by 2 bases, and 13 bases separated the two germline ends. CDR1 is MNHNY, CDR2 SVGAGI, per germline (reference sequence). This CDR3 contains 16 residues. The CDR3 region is CASSYDGVPPYNEQFF. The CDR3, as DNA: TGTGCCAGCAGTTACGATGGAGTCCCTCCCTACAATGAGCAGTTCTTC.

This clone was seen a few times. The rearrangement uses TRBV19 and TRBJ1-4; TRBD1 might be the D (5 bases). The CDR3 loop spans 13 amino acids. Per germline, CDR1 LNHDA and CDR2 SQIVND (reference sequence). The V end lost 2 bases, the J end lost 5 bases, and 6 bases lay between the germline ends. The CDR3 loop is CASSIQGNEKLFF. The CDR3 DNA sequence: TGTGCCAGTAGTATACAGGGCAATGAAAAACTGTTTTTT.

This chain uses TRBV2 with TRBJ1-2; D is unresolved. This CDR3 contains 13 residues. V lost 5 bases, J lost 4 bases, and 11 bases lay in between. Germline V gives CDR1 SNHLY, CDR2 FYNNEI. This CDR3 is CASSLQSSYGYTF. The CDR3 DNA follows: TGTGCCAGCAGTCTACAGTCTTCCTATGGCTACACCTTC. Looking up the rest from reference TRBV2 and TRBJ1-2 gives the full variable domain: EPEVTQTPSHQVTQMGQEVILRCVPISNHLYFYWYRQILGQKVEFLVSFYNNEISEKSEIFDDQFSVERPDGSNFTLKIRSTKLEDSAMYFCASSLQSSYGYTFGSGTRLTVV.

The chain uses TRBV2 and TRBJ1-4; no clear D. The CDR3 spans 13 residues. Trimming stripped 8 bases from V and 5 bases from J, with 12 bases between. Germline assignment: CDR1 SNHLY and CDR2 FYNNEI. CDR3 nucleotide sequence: TGTGCCAGCGTTAGTCAGTGGAATGAAAAACTGTTTTTT. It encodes CASVSQWNEKLFF. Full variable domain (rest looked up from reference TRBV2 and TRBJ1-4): EPEVTQTPSHQVTQMGQEVILRCVPISNHLYFYWYRQILGQKVEFLVSFYNNEISEKSEIFDDQFSVERPDGSNFTLKIRSTKLEDSAMYFCASVSQWNEKLFFGSGTQLSVL.

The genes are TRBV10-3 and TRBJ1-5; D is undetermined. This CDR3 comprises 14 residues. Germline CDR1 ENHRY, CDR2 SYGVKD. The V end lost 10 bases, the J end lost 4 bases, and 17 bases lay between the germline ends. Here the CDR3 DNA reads TGTGCCACTTCCGTTCAGGAACGAAATCAGCCCCAGCATTTT. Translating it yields CATSVQERNQPQHF.

The CDR3, as DNA: TGTGCCAGCAGCTTAGGCGGGACAGGGGGCGCGATTACTGAAGCTTTCTTT. It yields the protein CASSLGGTGGAITEAFF. The rearrangement uses TRBV7-3 and TRBJ1-1, with TRBD1 matching 12 bases. The CDR3 extends over 17 amino acids. Germline V lookup: CDR1 SGHTA, CDR2 FQGTGA. Trimming removed 2 bases from V and 5 bases from J; junction bases left unmatched: 9. Supplemented by reference TRBV7-3 and TRBJ1-1, the full variable domain reads GAGVSQTPSNKVTEKGKYVELRCDPISGHTALYWYRQSLGQGPEFLIYFQGTGAADDSGLPNDRFFAVRPEGSVSTLKIQRTERGDSAVYLCASSLGGTGGAITEAFFGQGTRLTVV.

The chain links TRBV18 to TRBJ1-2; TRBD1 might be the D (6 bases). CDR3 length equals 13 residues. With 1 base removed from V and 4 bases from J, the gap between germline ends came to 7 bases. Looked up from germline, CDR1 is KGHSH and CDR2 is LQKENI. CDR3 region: CASSPQGGYGYTF. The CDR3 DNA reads TGTGCCAGCTCACCACAGGGGGGCTATGGCTACACCTTC.

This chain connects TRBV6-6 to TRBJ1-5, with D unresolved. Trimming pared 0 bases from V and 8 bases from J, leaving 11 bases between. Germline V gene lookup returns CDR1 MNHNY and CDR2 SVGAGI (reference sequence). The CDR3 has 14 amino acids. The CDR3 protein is CASSYSRAREPQHF. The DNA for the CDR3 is TGTGCCAGCAGTTACTCGAGGGCGCGAGAGCCCCAGCATTTT.

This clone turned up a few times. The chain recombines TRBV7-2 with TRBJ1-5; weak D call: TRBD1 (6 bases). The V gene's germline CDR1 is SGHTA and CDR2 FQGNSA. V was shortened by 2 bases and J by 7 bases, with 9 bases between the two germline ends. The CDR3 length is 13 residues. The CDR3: CASSLSGGQPQHF. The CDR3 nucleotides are TGTGCCAGCAGCTTATCGGGGGGCCAGCCCCAGCATTTT.

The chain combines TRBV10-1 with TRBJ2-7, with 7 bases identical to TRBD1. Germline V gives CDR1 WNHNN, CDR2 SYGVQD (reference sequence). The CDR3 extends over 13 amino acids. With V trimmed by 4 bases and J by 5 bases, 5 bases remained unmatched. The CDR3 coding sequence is TGCGCCAGCAGTGGACAGGGATTCCACGAGCAGTACGTC. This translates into CASSGQGFHEQYV.

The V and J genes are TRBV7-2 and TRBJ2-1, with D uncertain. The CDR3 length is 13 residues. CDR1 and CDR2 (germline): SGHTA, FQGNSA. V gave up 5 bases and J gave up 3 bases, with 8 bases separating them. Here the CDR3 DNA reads TGTGCCAGCAGCCGTTTCGACTACAATGAGCAGTTCTTC. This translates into CASSRFDYNEQFF.

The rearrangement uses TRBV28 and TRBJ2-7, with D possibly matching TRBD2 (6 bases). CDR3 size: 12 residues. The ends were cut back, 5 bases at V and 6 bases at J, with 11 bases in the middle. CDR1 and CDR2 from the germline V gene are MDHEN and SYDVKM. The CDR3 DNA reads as TGTGCCAGCAGTCAACCAGCGGGCGAGCAGTACTTC. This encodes CASSQPAGEQYF.

The CDR3 DNA reads TGCGCCAGCAGCCAAGATCTGAGGTTGGGAAGTGAAGCTTTCTTT. The encoded protein is CASSQDLRLGSEAFF. The rearrangement links TRBV4-3 to TRBJ1-1; no reliable D call. Per germline, CDR1 LGHNA and CDR2 YSLEER. V shed 0 bases and J shed 7 bases, with 15 bases lying between them. The CDR3 extends over 15 amino acids.

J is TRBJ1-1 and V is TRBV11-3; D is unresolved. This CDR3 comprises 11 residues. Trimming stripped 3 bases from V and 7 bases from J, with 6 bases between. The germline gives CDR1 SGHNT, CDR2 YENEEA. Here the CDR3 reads CASSFGGEAFF. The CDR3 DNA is TGTGCCAGCAGCTTTGGAGGTGAAGCTTTCTTT. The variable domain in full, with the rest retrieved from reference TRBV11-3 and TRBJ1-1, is EAGVVQSPRYKIIEKKQPVAFWCNPISGHNTLYWYLQNLGQGPELLIRYENEEAVDDSQLPKDRFSAERLKGVDSTLKIQPAELGDSAVYLCASSFGGEAFFGQGTRLTVV.

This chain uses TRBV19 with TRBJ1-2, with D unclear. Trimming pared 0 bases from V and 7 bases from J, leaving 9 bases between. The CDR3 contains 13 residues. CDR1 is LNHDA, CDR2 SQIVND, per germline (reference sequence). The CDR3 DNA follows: TGTGCCAGTAGTATAGACAGGATCAGTGGCTACACCTTC. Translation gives CASSIDRISGYTF. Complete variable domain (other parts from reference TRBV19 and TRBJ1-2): DGGITQSPKYLFRKEGQNVTLSCEQNLNHDAMYWYRQDPGQGLRLIYYSQIVNDFQKGDIAEGYSVSREKKESFPLTVTSAQKNPTAFYLCASSIDRISGYTFGSGTRLTVV.

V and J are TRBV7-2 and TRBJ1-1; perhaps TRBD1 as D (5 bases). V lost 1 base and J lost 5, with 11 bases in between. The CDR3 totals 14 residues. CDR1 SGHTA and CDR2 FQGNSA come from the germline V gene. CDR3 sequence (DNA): TGTGCCAGCAGCTTAGAGGGGAGTAGGACTGAAGCTTTCTTT. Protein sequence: CASSLEGSRTEAFF.

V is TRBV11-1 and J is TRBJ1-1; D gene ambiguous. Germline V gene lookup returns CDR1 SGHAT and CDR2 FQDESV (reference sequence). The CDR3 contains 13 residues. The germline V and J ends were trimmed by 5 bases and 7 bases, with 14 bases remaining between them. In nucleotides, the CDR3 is TGTGCCAGCAGCCTAGACATTTTCAGTGAAGCTTTCTTT. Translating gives CASSLDIFSEAFF.

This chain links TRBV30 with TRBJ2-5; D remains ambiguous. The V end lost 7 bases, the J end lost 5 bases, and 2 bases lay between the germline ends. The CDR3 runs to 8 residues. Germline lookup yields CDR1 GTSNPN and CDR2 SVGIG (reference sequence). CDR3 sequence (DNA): TGTGCCTTGGAGACCCAGTACTTC. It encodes CALETQYF. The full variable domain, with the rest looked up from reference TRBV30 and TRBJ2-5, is SQTIHQWPATLVQPVGSPLSLECTVEGTSNPNLYWYRQAAGRGLQLLFYSVGIGQISSEVPQNLSASRPQDRQFILSSKKLLLSDSGFYLCALETQYFGPGTRLLVL.

The CDR3 DNA is TGTGCCAGCAGCTTAATCCAGGGGAACAATGAGCAGTTCTTC. It encodes CASSLIQGNNEQFF. This chain connects TRBV7-8 to TRBJ2-1; D is possibly TRBD1 (6 bases). Trimming left V 2 bases short and J 5 bases short, with 10 bases between. Germline V gene lookup returns CDR1 SGHVS and CDR2 FQNEAQ. This CDR3 has 14 residues.

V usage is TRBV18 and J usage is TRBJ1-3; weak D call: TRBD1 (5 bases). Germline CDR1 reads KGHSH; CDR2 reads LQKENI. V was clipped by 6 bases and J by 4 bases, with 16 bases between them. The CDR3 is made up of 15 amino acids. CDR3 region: CASSPREGIGNTIYF. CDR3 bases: TGTGCCAGCTCCCCCCGGGAGGGGATAGGAAACACCATATATTTT.

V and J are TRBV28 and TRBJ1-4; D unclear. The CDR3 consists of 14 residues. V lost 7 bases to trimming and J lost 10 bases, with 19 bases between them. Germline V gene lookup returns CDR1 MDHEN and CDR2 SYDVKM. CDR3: CASKPAGQTGKLFF. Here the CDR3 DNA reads TGTGCCAGCAAACCGGCAGGTCAAACGGGAAAACTGTTTTTT.

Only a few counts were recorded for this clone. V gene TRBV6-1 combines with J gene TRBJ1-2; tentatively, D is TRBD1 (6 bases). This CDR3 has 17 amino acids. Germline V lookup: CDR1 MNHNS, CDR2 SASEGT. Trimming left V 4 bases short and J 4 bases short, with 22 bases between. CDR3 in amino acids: CASSGGGPFQTAYGYTF. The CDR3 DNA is TGTGCCAGCAGTGGCGGGGGGCCCTTCCAGACAGCCTATGGCTACACCTTC.

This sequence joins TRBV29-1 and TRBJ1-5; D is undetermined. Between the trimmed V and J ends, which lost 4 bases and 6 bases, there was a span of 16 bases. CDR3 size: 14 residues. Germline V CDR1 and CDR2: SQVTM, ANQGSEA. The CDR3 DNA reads TGCAGCGTTGGGGAAGGGAGAGGCGGTCAGCCCCAGCATTTT. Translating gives CSVGEGRGGQPQHF.

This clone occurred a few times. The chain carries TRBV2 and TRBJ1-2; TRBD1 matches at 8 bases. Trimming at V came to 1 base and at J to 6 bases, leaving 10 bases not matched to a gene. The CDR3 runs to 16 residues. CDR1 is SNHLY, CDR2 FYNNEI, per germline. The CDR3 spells CASSEGRGRVYDGYTF. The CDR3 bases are TGTGCCAGCAGTGAAGGCAGGGGGCGGGTTTACGATGGCTACACCTTC.

CDR3 loop: CASSLAGSSYEQYV. In nucleotides, the CDR3 is TGTGCCAGCAGCTTAGCGGGTAGCTCCTACGAGCAGTACGTC. This chain joins TRBV7-3 and TRBJ2-7, with a weak D call TRBD2 (5 bases). The CDR3 contains 14 residues. Trimming pared 2 bases from V and 0 bases from J, leaving 8 bases between. Germline-derived CDR1 and CDR2 are SGHTA and FQGTGA.

This CDR3 is CASSFAYREKLFF. As DNA, the CDR3 is TGTGCCAGCAGTTTTGCATACCGGGAAAAACTGTTTTTT. The chain recombines TRBV28 with TRBJ1-4; no definite D call. The CDR3 totals 13 residues. V lost 3 bases to trimming and J lost 8 bases, with 10 bases between them. Germline CDR1 and CDR2: MDHEN and SYDVKM.